This T cell receptor (beta chain) was captured by sequencing in a study of graft-versus-host responses after intestinal transplantation. Study-level information: Anti-thymocyte globulin induction was given to all recipients, followed by tacrolimus and steroids for 2 to 3 years.

Points on this clone: Its target is unknown.

Study-wide points: Peak levels of circulating GvH clones tracked with early post-transplant HvG declines.

Germline V gene data show CDR1 as SGHTA and CDR2 as FQGNSA. V lost 4 bases to trimming and J lost 0 bases; unmatched junction nucleotides: 8. The CDR3 contains 16 residues. Sequencing used immunoSEQ multiplex PCR; TCRdb keeps in-frame clones, though not all of them. The sample includes tens of thousands of clones, about 95% of them seen just once. The clonotype comes from a human donor who was the organ donor for an intestinal transplant. The sequences come from unstimulated CD8+ T cells sorted from spleen or lymph node cells, collected before transplant. V usage is TRBV7-2 and J usage is TRBJ1-2; 7 bases line up with TRBD1. This chain's CDR3 is CASSSMGTATNYGYTF. DNA for the CDR3: TGTGCCAGCAGCTCGATGGGGACAGCCACTAACTATGGCTACACCTTC. The full variable domain, in which reference TRBV7-2 and TRBJ1-2 provide the parts outside the CDR3, is GAGVSQSPSNKVTEKGKDVELRCDPISGHTALYWYRQSLGQGLEFLIYFQGNSAPDKSGLPSDRFSAERTGGSVSTLTIQRTQQEDSAVYLCASSSMGTATNYGYTFGSGTRLTVV.